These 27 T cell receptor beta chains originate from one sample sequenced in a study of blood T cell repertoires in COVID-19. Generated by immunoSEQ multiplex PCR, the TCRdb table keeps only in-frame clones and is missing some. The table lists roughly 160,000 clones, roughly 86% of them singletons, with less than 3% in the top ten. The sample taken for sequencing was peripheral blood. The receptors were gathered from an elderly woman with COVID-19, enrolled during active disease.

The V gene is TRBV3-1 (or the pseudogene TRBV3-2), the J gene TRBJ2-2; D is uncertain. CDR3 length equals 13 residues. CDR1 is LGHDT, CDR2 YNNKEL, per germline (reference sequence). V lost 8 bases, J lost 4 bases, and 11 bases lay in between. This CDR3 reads CASSPVATGELFF. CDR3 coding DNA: TGTGCCAGCTCCCCCGTGGCCACCGGGGAGCTGTTTTTT.

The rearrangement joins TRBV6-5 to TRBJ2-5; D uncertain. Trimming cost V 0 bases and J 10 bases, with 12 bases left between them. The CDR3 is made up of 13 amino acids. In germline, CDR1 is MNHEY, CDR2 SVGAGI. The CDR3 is CASSYSILSDQYF. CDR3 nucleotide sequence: TGTGCCAGCAGTTACTCGATCCTATCCGACCAGTACTTC.

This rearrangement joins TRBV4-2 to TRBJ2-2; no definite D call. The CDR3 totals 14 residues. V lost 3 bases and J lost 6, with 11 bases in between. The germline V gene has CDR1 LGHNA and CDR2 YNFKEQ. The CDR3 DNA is TGTGCCAGCAGCCAGTCATCTAGTCCCGGGGAGCTGTTTTTT. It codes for CASSQSSSPGELFF.

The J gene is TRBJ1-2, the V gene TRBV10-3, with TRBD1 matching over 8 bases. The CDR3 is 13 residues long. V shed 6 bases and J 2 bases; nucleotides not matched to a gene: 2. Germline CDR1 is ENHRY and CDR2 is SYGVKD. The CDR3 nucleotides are TGTGCCATCAGACAGGGGGAGAACTATGGCTACACCTTC. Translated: CAIRQGENYGYTF.

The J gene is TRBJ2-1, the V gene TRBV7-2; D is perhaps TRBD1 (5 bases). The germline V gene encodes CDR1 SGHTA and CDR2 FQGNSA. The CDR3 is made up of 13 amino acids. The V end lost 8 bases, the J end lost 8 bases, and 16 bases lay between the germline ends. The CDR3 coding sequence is TGTGCCAGCCGCCAGCACAGGTGGCATGAGCAGTTCTTC. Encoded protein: CASRQHRWHEQFF.

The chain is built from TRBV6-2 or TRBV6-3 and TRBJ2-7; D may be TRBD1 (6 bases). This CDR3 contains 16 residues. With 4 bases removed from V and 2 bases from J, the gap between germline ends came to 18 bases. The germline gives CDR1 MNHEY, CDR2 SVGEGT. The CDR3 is CASSLTAQGIPYEQYF. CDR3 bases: TGTGCCAGCAGTTTGACCGCTCAGGGGATTCCCTACGAGCAGTACTTC.

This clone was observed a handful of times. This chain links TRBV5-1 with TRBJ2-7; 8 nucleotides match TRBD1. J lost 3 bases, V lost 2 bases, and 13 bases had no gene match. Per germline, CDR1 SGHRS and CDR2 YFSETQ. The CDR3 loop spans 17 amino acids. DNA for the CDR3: TGCGCCAGCAGCTTAAGCAGAGGACAGGGTAGGGACTACGAGCAGTACTTC. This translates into CASSLSRGQGRDYEQYF.

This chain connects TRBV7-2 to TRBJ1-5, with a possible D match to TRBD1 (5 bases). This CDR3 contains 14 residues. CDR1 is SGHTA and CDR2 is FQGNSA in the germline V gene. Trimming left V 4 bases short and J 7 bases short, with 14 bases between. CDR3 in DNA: TGTGCCAGCAGCTCGGGGGGAATCGGGCAGCCCCAGCATTTT. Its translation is CASSSGGIGQPQHF.

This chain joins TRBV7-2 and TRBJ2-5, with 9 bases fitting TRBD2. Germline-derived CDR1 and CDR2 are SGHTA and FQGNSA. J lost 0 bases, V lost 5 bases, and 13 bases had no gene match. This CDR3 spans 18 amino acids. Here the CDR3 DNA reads TGTGCCAGCAGCCCAATAGGGTCGTCTAGCGGGAACCAAGAGACCCAGTACTTC. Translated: CASSPIGSSSGNQETQYF.

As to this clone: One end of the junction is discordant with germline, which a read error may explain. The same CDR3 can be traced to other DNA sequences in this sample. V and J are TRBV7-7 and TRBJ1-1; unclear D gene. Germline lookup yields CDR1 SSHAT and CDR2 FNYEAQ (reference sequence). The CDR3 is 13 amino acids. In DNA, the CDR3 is TGTGCTAGCAGCTTACGGGAGAACACTGAAGCTTTCTTT. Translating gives CASSLRENTEAFF. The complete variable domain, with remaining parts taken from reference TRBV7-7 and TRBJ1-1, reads GAGVSQSPRYKVTKRGQDVTLRCDPISSHATLYWYQQALGQGPEFLTYFNYEAQPDKSGLPSDRFSAERPEGSISTLTIQRTEQRDSAMYRCASSLRENTEAFFGQGTRLTVV.

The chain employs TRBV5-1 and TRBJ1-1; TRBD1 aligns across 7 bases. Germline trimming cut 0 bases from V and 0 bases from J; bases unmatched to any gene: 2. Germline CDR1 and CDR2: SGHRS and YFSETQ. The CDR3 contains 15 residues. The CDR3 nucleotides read TGCGCCAGCAGCTTGGTACAGGGGATGAACACTGAAGCTTTCTTT. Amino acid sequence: CASSLVQGMNTEAFF.

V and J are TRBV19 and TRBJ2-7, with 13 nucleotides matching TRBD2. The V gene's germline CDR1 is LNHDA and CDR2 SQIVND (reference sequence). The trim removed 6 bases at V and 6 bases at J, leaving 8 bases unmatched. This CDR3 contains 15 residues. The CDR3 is CASRNRGLAGTEQYF. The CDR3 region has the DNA TGTGCCAGTAGAAACCGGGGACTAGCGGGAACCGAGCAGTACTTC.

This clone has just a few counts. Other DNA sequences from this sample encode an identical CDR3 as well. The chain's CDR3 is CSVGGQGHTEAFF. The CDR3 DNA reads TGCAGCGTCGGAGGACAGGGGCACACTGAAGCTTTCTTT. This chain uses TRBV29-1 with TRBJ1-1; TRBD1 aligns across 9 bases. The J segment lost 3 bases and the V segment lost 6 bases, leaving 5 bases of the junction unmatched. The length of the CDR3 is 13 residues. Looked up from germline, CDR1 is SQVTM and CDR2 is ANQGSEA. Based on the CDR3 plus reference TRBV29-1 and TRBJ1-1, the full variable domain is SAVISQKPSRDICQRGTSLTIQCQVDSQVTMMFWYRQQPGQSLTLIATANQGSEATYESGFVIDKFPISRPNLTFSTLTVSNMSPEDSSIYLCSVGGQGHTEAFFGQGTRLTVV.

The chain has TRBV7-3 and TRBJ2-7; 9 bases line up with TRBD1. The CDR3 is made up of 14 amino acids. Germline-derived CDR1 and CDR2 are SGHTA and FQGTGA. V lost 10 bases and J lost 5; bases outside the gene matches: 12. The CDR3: CATPGGTGGHEQYF. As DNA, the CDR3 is TGTGCCACCCCGGGGGGAACAGGGGGCCACGAGCAGTACTTC.

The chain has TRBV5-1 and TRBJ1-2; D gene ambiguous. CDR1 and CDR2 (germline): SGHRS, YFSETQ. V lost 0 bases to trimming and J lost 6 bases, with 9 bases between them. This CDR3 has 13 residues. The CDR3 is CASSLASGNGYTF. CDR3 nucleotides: TGCGCCAGCAGCTTGGCCTCGGGAAATGGCTACACCTTC.

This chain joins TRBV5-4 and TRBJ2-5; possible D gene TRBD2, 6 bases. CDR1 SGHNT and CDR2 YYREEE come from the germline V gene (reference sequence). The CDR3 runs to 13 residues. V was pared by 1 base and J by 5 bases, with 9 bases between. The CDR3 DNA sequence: TGTGCCAGCAGCTTGTCGGAGGGGGAGACCCAGTACTTC. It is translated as CASSLSEGETQYF.

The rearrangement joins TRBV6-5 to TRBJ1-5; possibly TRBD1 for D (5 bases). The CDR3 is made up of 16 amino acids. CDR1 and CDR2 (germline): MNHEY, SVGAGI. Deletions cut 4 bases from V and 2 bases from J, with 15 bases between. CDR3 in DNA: TGTGCCAGCAGTTCCCAGGGTATTGGGGGCAATCAGCCCCAGCATTTT. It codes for CASSSQGIGGNQPQHF.

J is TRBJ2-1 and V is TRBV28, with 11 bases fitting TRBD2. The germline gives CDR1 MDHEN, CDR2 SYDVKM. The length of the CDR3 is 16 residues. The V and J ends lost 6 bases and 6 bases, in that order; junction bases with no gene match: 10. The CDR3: CASSPSGTSGLNEQFF. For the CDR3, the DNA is TGTGCCAGCAGCCCCTCCGGGACTAGCGGACTCAATGAGCAGTTCTTC.

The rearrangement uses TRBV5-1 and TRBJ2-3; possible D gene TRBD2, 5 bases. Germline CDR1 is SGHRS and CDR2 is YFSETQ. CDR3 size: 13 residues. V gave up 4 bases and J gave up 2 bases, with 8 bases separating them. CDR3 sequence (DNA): TGCGCCAGCAGCACGGAGGTCACAGATACGCAGTATTTT. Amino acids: CASSTEVTDTQYF.

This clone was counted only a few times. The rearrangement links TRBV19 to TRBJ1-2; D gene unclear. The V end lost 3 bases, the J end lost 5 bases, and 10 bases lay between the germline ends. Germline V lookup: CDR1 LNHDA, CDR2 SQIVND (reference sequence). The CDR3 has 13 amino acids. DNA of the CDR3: TGTGCCAGTAGTATGGGATGGGAGTATGGCTACACCTTC. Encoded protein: CASSMGWEYGYTF.

This chain's CDR3 is CASSPLAAQGTQYF. In DNA, the CDR3 is TGTGCCAGCAGCCCGCTAGCGGCACAGGGTACGCAGTATTTT. This chain joins TRBV5-8 and TRBJ2-3, with D possibly matching TRBD2 (7 bases). V dropped 4 bases and J dropped 8 bases, with 17 bases sitting between them. The CDR3 spans 14 residues. Per germline, CDR1 SGHTS and CDR2 YDEGEE.

The CDR3 loop reads CASSMPNPGYNEQFF. As DNA, the CDR3 is TGTGCCAGTAGTATGCCCAATCCGGGATACAATGAGCAGTTCTTC. V usage is TRBV19 and J usage is TRBJ2-1; maybe TRBD2 (5 bases). The germline CDR1 and CDR2 sequences are LNHDA and SQIVND (reference sequence). The CDR3 length is 15 residues. The V gene lost 3 bases and the J gene lost 4 bases, with 13 bases spanning the gap.

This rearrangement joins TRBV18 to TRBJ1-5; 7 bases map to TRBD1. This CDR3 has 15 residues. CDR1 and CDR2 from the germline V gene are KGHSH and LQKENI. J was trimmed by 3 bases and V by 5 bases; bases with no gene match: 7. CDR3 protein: CASSAETGPNQPQHF. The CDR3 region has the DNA TGTGCCAGCTCAGCGGAGACAGGGCCCAATCAGCCCCAGCATTTT.

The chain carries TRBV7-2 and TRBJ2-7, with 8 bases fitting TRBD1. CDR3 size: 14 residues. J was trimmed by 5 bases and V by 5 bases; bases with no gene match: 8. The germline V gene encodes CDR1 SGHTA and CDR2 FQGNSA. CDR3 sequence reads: CASSETGGWDEQYF. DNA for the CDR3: TGTGCCAGCAGCGAAACAGGGGGGTGGGACGAGCAGTACTTC.

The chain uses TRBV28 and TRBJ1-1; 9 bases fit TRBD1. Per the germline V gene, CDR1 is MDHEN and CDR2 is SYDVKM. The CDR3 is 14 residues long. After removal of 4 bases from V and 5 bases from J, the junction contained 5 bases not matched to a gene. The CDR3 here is CASSSGTGKTEAFF. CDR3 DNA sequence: TGTGCCAGCAGTTCCGGGACAGGGAAAACTGAAGCTTTCTTT.

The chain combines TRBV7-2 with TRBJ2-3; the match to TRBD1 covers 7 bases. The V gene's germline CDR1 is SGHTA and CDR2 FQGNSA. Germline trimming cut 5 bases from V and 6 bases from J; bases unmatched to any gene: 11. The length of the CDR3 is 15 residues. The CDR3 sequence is CASSVQGLFGDTQYF. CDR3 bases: TGTGCCAGCAGCGTACAGGGGCTCTTTGGGGATACGCAGTATTTT. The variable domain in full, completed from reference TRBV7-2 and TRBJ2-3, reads GAGVSQSPSNKVTEKGKDVELRCDPISGHTALYWYRQSLGQGLEFLIYFQGNSAPDKSGLPSDRFSAERTGGSVSTLTIQRTQQEDSAVYLCASSVQGLFGDTQYFGPGTRLTVL.

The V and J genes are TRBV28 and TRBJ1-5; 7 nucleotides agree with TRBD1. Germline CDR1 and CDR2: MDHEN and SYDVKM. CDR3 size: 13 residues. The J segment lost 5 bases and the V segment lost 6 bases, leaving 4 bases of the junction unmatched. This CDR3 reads CASRPGTDQPQHF. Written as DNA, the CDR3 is TGTGCCAGCAGACCAGGGACAGATCAGCCCCAGCATTTT.